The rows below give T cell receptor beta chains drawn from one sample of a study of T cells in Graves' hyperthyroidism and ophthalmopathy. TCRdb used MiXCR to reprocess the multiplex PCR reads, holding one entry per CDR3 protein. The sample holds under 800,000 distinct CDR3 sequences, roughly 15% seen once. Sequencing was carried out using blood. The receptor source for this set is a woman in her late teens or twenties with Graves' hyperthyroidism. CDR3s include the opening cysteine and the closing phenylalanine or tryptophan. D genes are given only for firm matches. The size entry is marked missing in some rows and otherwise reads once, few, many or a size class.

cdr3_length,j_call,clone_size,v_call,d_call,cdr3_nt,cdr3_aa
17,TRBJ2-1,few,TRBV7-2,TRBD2,TGTGCCAGCAGCCTATACCGGACTAGCGGGAGTCAGGATGAGCAGTTCTTC,CASSLYRTSGSQDEQFF
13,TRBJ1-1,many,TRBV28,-,TGTGCCAGCGCGGGGGACATGAACACTGAAGCTTTCTTT,CASAGDMNTEAFF
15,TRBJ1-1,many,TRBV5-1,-,TGCGCCAGCAGCTTGGGGCAAGCGGTGGACACTGAAGCTTTCTTT,CASSLGQAVDTEAFF
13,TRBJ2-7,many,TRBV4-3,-,TGCGCCAGCAGCTCCCTATCGGGCCGCGAGCAGTACTTC,CASSSLSGREQYF
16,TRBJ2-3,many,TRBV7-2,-,TGTGCCAGCAGCTTAGGGAACAGGGTCAGCACAGATACGCAGTATTTT,CASSLGNRVSTDTQYF
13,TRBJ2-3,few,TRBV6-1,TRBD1,TGTGCCAGCAGCCGGGACAGTGGGAATACGCAGTATTTT,CASSRDSGNTQYF
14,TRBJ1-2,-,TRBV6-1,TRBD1,TGTGCCAGCAGCTACAGGGACAGTAACAATGGCTACACCTTC,CASSYRDSNNGYTF
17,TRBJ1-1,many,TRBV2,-,-,CASSVPPPGGDDREAFF
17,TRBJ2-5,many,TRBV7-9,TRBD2,TGTGCCAGCAGCCAGGGACTAGCGGGAGGACGGCAAGAGACCCAGTACTTC,CASSQGLAGGRQETQYF
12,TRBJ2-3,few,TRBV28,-,TGTGCCAGCACCTCCGAGGTGGATACGCAGTATTTT,CASTSEVDTQYF
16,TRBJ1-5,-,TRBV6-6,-,TGTGCCAGCAGTTACTCAACCCCTCGGCGCAATCAGCCCCAGCATTTT,CASSYSTPRRNQPQHF
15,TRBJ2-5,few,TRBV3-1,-,TGTGCCAGCAGCTCACGAGGCCCGGGCAGGGAGACCCAGTACTTC,CASSSRGPGRETQYF
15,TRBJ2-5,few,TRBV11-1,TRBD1,TGTGCCAGCAGCCGAGGGACAGCTCTCCAAGAGACCCAGTACTTC,CASSRGTALQETQYF
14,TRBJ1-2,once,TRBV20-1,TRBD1,TGCAGTGCTAGACCGACGACAGGGCCCAGGGGCTACACCTTC,CSARPTTGPRGYTF
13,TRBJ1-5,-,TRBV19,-,TGTGCCAGTAGTATTAACGGGGGACTTCCCCAGCATTTT,CASSINGGLPQHF
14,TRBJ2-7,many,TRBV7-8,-,TGTGCCAGCAGCTTAGCGGCAGACTACTACGAGCAGTACTTC,CASSLAADYYEQYF
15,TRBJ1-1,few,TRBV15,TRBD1,TGTGCCACCAGCAGAGAAGGGTCAGGGGGCACTGAAGCTTTCTTT,CATSREGSGGTEAFF
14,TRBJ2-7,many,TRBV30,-,TGTGCCTGGAGTGTACAAGGAGTGGGGGACGAGCAGTACTTC,CAWSVQGVGDEQYF
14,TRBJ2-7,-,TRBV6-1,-,TGTGCCAGCAGTAGAGGTTCCTTCAACTACGAGCAGTACTTC,CASSRGSFNYEQYF
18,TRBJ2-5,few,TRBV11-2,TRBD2,TGTGCCAGCAGCTTGGAACATCGGACTAGCGGGAGGTCAGAGACCCAGTACTTC,CASSLEHRTSGRSETQYF
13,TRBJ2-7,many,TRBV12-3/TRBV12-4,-,TGTGCCAGCAGTCCTCCGTTCTCCTCCGAGCAGTACTTC,CASSPPFSSEQYF
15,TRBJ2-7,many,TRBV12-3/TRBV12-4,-,TGTGCCAGCAGCCCCTCAATCGAAGGGTCGGCCGAGCAGTACTTC,CASSPSIEGSAEQYF
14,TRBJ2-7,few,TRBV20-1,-,TGCAGTGCTAGAGATAGCCGGGACGGATACGAGCAGTACTTC,CSARDSRDGYEQYF
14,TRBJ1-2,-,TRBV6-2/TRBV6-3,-,TGTGCCAGCAGTTACACGTCACTTTGGGAAGGCTACACCTTC,CASSYTSLWEGYTF
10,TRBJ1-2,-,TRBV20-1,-,TGCAGTGCTGTCAGGGGTGGCTACACCTTC,CSAVRGGYTF
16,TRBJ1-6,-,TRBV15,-,TGTGCCACCAGCCTCCCATACCGGACAGAGGGATCACCCCTCCACTTT,CATSLPYRTEGSPLHF
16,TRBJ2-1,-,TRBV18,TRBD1,TGTGCCAGCTCACCCGGGACAGGGAGCTCCTACAATGAGCAGTTCTTC,CASSPGTGSSYNEQFF
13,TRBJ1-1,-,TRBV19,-,TGTGCCAGTGGGAGGTCCTTGAACACTGAAGCTTTCTTT,CASGRSLNTEAFF
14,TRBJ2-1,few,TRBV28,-,TGTGCCAGCAGTATCGTGGGCAATTACAATGAGCAGTTCTTC,CASSIVGNYNEQFF
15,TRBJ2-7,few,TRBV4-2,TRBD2,TGTGCCAGCAGCCAAGAGATAGCGGGAGGCTACGAGCAGTACTTC,CASSQEIAGGYEQYF
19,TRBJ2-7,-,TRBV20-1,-,TGCAGTGCTAGAGTCCGCTGGCGGGGTGGCTTCCGAATTCTCCACGAGCAGTACTTC,CSARVRWRGGFRILHEQYF
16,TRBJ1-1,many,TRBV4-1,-,TGCGCCAGCAGCCCGAACCGGGGACGGCGAGGCACTGAAGCTTTCTTT,CASSPNRGRRGTEAFF
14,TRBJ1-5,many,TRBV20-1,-,TGCAGTGCTACTCGCGGATGGAGCAATCAGCCCCAGCATTTT,CSATRGWSNQPQHF